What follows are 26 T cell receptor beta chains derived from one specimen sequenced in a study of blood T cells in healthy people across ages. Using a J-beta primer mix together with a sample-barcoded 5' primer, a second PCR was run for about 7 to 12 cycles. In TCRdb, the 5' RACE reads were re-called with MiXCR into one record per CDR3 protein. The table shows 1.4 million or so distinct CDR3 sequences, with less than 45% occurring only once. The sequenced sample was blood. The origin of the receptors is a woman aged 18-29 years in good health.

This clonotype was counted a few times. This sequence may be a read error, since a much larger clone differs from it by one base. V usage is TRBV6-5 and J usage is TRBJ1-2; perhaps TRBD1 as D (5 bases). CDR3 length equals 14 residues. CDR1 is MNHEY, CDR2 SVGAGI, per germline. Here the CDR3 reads CASSDSPGSVGYTF. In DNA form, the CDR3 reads TGTGCCAGCAGTGACTCGCCAGGGTCGGTTGGCTACACCTTC.

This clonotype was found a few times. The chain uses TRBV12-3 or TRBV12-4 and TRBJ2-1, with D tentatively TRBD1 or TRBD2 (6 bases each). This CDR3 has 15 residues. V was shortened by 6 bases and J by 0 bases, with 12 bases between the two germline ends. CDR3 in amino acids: CASRQEGGSYNEQFF. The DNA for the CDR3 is TGTGCCAGCAGACAAGAGGGGGGCTCCTACAATGAGCAGTTCTTC.

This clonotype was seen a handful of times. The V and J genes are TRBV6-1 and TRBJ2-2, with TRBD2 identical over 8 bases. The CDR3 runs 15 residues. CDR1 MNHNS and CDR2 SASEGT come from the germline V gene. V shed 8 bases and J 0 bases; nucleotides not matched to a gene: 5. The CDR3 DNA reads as TGTGCCAGCCGGGAGGGGGATTCGAACACCGGGGAGCTGTTTTTT. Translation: CASREGDSNTGELFF.

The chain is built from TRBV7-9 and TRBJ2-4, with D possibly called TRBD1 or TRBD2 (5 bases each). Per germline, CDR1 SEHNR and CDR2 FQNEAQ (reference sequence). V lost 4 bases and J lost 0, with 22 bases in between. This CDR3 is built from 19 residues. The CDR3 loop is CASSWGSGNQYLAKNIQYF. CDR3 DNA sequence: TGTGCCAGCAGCTGGGGGTCTGGCAACCAATATTTAGCCAAAAACATTCAGTACTTC.

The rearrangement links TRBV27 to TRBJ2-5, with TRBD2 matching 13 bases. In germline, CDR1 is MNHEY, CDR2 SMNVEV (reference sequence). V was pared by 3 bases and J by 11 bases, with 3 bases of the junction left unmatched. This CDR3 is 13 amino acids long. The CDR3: CASSFGTSGEQYF. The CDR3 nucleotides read TGTGCCAGCAGTTTCGGGACTAGCGGGGAGCAGTACTTC.

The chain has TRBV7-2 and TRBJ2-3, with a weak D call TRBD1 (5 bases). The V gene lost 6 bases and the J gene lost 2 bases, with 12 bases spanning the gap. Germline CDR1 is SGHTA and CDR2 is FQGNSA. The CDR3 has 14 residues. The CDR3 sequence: CASRVDRYTDTQYF. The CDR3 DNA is TGTGCCAGCAGGGTTGACAGATACACAGATACGCAGTATTTT. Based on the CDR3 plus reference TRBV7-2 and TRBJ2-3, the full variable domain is GAGVSQSPSNKVTEKGKDVELRCDPISGHTALYWYRQSLGQGLEFLIYFQGNSAPDKSGLPSDRFSAERTGGSVSTLTIQRTQQEDSAVYLCASRVDRYTDTQYFGPGTRLTVL.

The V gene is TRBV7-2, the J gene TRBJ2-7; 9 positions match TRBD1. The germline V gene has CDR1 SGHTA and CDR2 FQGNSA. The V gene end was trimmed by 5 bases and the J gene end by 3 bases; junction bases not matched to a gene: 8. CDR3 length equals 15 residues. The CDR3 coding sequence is TGTGCCAGCAGCGGACAGGGGTCGTTTCTCTACGAGCAGTACTTC. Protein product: CASSGQGSFLYEQYF.

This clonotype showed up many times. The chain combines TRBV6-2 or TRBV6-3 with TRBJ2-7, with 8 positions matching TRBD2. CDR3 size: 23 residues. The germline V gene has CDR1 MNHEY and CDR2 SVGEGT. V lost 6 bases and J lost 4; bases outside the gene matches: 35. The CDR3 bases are TGTGCCAGCAGACCAACTAACCTGGAGGGTTTCTTTATACGGAGCGGGAGTAGATACGAGCAGTACTTC. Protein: CASRPTNLEGFFIRSGSRYEQYF.

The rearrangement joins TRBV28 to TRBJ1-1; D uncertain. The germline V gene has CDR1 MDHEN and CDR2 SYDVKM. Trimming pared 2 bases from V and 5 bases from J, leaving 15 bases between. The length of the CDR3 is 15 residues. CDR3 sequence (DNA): TGTGCCAGCAGTTTACCTCGGACGGGGAGGACTGAAGCTTTCTTT. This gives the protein CASSLPRTGRTEAFF.

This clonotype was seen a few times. In DNA form, the CDR3 reads TGTGCCAGCAGTTGGCAGGTGAACTCCTACGAGCAGTACTTC. Its protein product is CASSWQVNSYEQYF. The rearrangement joins TRBV27 to TRBJ2-7; D gene uncertain. Germline V gene data show CDR1 as MNHEY and CDR2 as SMNVEV (reference sequence). V dropped 4 bases and J dropped 0 bases, with 10 bases sitting between them. The CDR3 runs to 14 residues.

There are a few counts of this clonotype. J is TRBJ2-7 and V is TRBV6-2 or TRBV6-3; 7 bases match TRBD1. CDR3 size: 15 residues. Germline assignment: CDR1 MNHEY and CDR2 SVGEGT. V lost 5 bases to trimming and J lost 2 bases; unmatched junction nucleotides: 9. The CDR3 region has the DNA TGTGCCAGCAGTCCTTATACGGGACAGCCCTACGAGCAGTACTTC. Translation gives CASSPYTGQPYEQYF.

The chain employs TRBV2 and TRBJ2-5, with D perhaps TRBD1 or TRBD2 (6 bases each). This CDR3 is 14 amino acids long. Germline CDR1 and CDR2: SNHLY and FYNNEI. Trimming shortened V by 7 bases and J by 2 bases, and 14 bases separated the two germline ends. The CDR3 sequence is CASNSRGAQETQYF. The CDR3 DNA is TGTGCCAGCAACTCAAGGGGGGCTCAAGAGACCCAGTACTTC.

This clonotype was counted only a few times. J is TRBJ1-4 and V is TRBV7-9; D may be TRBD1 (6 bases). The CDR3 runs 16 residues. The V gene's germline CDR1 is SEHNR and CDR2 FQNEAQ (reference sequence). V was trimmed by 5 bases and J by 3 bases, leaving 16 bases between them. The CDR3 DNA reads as TGTGCCAGCAGCATCAGGGTGGCAGGGGCTAATGAAAAACTGTTTTTT. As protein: CASSIRVAGANEKLFF.

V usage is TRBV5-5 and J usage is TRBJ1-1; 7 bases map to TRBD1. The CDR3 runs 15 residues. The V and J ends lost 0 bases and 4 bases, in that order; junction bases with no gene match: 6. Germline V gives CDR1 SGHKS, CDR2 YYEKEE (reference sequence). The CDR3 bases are TGTGCCAGCAGCTTGGACGGCAGGGGGTTCACTGAAGCTTTCTTT. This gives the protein CASSLDGRGFTEAFF.

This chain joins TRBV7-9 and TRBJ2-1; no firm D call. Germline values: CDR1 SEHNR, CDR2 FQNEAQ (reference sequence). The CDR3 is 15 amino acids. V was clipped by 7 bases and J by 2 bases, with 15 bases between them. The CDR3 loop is CASKSSKAAYNEQFF. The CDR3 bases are TGTGCCAGCAAGTCCAGCAAAGCAGCCTACAATGAGCAGTTCTTC.

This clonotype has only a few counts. In DNA form, the CDR3 reads TGCAGTGCTAGGCTGACAGGGGGGGCCACTGAAGCTTTCTTT. Its translation: CSARLTGGATEAFF. The chain combines TRBV20-1 with TRBJ1-1; 9 nucleotides line up with TRBD1. V lost 3 bases and J lost 4; bases outside the gene matches: 6. CDR1 is DFQATT, CDR2 SNEGSKA, per germline (reference sequence). The CDR3 covers 14 residues.

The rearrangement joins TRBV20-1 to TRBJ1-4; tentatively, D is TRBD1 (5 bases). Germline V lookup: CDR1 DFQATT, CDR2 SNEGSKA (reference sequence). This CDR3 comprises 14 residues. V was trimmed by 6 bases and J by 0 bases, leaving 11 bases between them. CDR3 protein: CSALKGTTNEKLFF. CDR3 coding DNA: TGCAGTGCCTTAAAGGGGACAACTAATGAAAAACTGTTTTTT.

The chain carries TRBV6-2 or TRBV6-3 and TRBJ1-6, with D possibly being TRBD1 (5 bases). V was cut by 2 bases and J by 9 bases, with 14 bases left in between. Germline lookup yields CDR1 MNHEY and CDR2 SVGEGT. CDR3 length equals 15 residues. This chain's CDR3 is CASSYPWTRSSPLHF. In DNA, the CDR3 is TGTGCCAGCAGTTACCCCTGGACAAGATCTTCACCCCTCCACTTT.

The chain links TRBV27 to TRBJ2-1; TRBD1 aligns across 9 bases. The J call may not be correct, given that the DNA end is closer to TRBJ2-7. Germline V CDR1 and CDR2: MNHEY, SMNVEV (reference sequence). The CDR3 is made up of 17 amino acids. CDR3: CASSFISRGQGYNEQYF. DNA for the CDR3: TGTGCCAGCAGTTTCATCTCCCGTGGACAGGGGTACAATGAGCAGTACTTC.

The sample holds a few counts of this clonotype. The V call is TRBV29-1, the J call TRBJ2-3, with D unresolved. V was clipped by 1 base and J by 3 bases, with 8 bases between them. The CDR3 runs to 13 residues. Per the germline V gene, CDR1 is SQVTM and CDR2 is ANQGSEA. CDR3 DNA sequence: TGCAGCGTTGAAGTGAGCACAACAGATACGCAGTATTTT. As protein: CSVEVSTTDTQYF.

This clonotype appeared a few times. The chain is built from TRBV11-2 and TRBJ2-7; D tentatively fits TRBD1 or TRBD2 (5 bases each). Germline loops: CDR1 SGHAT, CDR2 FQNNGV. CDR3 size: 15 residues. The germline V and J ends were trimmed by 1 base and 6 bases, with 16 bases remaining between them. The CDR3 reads CASSLVSGSVGEQYF. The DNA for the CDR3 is TGTGCCAGCAGCTTAGTTTCAGGGAGCGTTGGCGAGCAGTACTTC.

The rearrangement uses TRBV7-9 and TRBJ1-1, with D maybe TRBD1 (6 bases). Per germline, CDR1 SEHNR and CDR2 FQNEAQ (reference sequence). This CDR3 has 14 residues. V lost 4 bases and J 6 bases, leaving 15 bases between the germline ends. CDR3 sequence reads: CASSSQGGGPEAFF. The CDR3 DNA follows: TGTGCCAGCAGCTCCCAAGGGGGGGGTCCTGAAGCTTTCTTT.

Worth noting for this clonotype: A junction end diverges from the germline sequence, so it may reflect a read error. Here the CDR3 reads CASSQSGTSVF. CDR3 nucleotides: TGTGCCAGCAGCCAATCCGGGACTAGCGTCTTC. The rearrangement joins TRBV4-2 to TRBJ2-1; TRBD2 matches at 10 bases. This CDR3 is 11 amino acids long. The germline gives CDR1 LGHNA, CDR2 YNFKEQ.

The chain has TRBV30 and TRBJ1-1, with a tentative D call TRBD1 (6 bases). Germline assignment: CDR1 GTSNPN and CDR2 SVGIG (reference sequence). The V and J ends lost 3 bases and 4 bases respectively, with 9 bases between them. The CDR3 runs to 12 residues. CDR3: CAWSWGATEAFF. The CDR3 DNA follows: TGTGCCTGGAGCTGGGGGGCCACTGAAGCTTTCTTT.

The CDR3 sequence is CASSRGGTNTYEQYF. Written as DNA, the CDR3 is TGTGCCAGCAGCCGTGGAGGGACAAATACCTACGAGCAGTACTTC. The chain uses TRBV7-2 and TRBJ2-7; TRBD1 or TRBD2 may be the D gene (6 bases each). Trimming took 5 bases from V and 2 from J, leaving 16 bases between them. Germline assignment: CDR1 SGHTA and CDR2 FQGNSA. The CDR3 loop spans 15 amino acids.

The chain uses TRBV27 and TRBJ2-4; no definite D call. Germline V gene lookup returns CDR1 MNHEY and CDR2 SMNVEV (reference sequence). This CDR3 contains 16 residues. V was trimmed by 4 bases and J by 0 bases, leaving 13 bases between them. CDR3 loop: CASSSHQARAKNIQYF. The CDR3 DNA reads TGTGCCAGCAGTTCGCACCAGGCGAGAGCCAAAAACATTCAGTACTTC.